This entry describes one T cell receptor (beta chain). Using immunoSEQ multiplex PCR, the repertoire was profiled, and TCRdb retains in-frame clones only, with some absent. The sample lists under 400,000 clones; roughly 85% were seen once. These data come from a study of blood T cell repertoires in COVID-19. V was cut by 2 bases and J by 1 base, with 11 bases left in between. The CDR3 sequence is 15 residues long. The receptor was derived from a woman aged 35 to 49 with acute COVID-19. The sample comprised PBMCs or T cells enriched from blood (not recorded which). The chain employs TRBV23-1 and TRBJ2-5; a weak D match, TRBD1 (5 bases). TRBV23-1 qualifies as an ORF whose function is uncertain. CDR3 coding DNA: TGCGCCAGCAGTCAACCAACAGGTCGCCAAGAGACCCAGTACTTC. Translating gives CASSQPTGRQETQYF.